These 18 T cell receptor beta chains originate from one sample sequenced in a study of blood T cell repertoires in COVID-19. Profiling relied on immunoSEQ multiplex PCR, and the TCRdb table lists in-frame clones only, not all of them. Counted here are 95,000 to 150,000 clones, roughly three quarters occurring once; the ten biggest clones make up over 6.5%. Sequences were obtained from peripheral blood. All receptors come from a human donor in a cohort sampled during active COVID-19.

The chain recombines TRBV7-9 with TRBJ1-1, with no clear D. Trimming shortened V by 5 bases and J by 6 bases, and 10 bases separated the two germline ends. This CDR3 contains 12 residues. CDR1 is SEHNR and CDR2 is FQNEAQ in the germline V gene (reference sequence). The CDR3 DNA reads TGTGCCAGCAGCCCCCCGGGTTCTGAAGCTTTCTTT. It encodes CASSPPGSEAFF.

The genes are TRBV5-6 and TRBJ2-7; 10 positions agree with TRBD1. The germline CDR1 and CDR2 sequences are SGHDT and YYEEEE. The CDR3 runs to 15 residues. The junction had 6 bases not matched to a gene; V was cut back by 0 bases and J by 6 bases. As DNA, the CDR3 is TGTGCCAGCAGCTTGGGGGACAGGGGACGGGGCGAGCAGTACTTC. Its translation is CASSLGDRGRGEQYF.

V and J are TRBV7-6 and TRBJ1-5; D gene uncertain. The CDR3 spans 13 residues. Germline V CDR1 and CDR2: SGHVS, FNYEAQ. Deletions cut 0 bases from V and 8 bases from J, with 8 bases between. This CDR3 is CASSLAQAEPQHF. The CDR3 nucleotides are TGTGCCAGCAGCTTAGCGCAGGCAGAGCCCCAGCATTTT.

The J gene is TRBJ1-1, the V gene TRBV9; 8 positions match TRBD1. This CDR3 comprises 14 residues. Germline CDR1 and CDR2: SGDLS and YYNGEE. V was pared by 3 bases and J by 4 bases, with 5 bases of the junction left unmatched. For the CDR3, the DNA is TGTGCCAGCAGCGCGACAGGGGTTAGCACTGAAGCTTTCTTT. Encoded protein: CASSATGVSTEAFF.

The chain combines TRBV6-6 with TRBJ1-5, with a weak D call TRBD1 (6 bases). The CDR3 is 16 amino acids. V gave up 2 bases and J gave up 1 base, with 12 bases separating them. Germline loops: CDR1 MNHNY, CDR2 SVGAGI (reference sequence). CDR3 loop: CASSYGLQGSNQPQHF. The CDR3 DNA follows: TGTGCCAGCAGTTACGGGTTGCAGGGGAGCAATCAGCCCCAGCATTTT.

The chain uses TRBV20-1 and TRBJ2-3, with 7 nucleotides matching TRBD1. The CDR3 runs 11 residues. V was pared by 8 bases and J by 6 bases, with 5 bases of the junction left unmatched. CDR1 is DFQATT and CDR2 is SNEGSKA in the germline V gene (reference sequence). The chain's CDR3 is CSPLRGDTQYF. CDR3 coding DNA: TGCAGTCCCCTCAGGGGGGATACGCAGTATTTT.

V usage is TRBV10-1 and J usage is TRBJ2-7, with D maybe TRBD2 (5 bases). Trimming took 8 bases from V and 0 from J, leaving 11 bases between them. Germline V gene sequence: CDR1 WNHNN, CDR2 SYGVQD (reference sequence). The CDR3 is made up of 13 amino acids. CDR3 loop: CASASGSSYEQYF. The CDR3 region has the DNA TGCGCCAGCGCTTCGGGAAGCTCCTACGAGCAGTACTTC.

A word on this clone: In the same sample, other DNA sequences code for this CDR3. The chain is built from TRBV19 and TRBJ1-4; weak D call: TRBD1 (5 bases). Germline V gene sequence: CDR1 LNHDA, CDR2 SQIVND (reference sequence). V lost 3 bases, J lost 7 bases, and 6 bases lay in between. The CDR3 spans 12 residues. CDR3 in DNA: TGTGCCAGTAGTATGGGGGGTGAAAAACTGTTTTTT. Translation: CASSMGGEKLFF.

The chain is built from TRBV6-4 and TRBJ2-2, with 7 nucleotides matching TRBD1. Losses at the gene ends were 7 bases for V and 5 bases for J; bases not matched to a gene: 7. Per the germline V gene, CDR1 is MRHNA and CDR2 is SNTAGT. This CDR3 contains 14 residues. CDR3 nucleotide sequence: TGTGCCAGCAAGGTCGACAGGGTGACCGGGGAGCTGTTTTTT. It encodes CASKVDRVTGELFF.

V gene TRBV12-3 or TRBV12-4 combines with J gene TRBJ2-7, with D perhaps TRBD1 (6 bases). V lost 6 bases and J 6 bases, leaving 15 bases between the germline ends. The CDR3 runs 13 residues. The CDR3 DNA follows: TGTGCCAGCAGCAAGAAACAGGGTTCCGAGCAGTACTTC. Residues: CASSKKQGSEQYF.

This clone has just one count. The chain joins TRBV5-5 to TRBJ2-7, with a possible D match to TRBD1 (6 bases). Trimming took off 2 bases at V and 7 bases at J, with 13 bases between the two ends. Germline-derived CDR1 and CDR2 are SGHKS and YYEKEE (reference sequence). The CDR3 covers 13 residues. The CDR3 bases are TGTGCCAGCAGCTTTCTGGGGGCGGGTGAGCAGTACTTC. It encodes CASSFLGAGEQYF.

This chain's CDR3 is CASSLRVAGVAETQYF. As DNA, the CDR3 is TGCGCCAGCAGCTTGAGGGTAGCGGGAGTGGCAGAGACCCAGTACTTC. The chain couples TRBV5-1 to TRBJ2-5; 9 bases are shared with TRBD2. The CDR3 runs 16 residues. In germline, CDR1 is SGHRS, CDR2 YFSETQ. The V and J ends lost 1 base and 4 bases, in that order; junction bases with no gene match: 8.

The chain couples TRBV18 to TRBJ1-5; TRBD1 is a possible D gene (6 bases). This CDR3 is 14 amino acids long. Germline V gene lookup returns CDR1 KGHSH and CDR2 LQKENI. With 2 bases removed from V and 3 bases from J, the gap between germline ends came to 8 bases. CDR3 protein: CASSPSGDNQPQHF. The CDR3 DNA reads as TGTGCCAGCTCACCATCAGGGGACAATCAGCCCCAGCATTTT.

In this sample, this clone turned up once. Written as DNA, the CDR3 is TGTGCCACCAATTTCACCGGACCAGGAGGCCAAGAGACCCAGTACTTC. This encodes CATNFTGPGGQETQYF. J is TRBJ2-5 and V is TRBV24-1; D perhaps matches TRBD2 (5 bases). Trimming shortened V by 8 bases and J by 1 base, and 19 bases separated the two germline ends. The CDR3 has 16 amino acids. In germline, CDR1 is KGHDR, CDR2 SFDVKD.

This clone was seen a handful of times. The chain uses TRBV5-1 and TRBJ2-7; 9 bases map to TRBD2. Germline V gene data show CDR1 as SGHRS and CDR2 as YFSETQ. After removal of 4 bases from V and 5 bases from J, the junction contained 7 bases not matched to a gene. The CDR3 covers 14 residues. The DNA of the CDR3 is TGCGCCAGCAGCCCTAGCGGGACCTCTCACGAGCAGTACTTC. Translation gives CASSPSGTSHEQYF.

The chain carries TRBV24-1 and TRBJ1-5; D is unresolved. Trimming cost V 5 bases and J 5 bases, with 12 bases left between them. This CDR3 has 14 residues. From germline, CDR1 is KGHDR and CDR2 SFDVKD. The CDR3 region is CATSAGLWDQPQHF. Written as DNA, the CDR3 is TGTGCCACCAGTGCGGGGTTATGGGATCAGCCCCAGCATTTT.

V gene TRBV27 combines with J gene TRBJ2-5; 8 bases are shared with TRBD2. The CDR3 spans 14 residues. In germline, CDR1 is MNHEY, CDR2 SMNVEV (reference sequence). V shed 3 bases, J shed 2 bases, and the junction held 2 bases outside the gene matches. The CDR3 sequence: CASSFSGVQETQYF. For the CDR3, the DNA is TGTGCCAGCAGTTTTAGCGGGGTACAAGAGACCCAGTACTTC.

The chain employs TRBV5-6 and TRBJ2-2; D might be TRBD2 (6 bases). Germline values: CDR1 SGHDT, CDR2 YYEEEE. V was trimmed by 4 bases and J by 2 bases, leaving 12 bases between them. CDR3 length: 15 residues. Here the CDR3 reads CASSPGDFNTGELFF. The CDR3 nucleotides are TGTGCCAGCAGCCCGGGGGACTTTAACACCGGGGAGCTGTTTTTT.